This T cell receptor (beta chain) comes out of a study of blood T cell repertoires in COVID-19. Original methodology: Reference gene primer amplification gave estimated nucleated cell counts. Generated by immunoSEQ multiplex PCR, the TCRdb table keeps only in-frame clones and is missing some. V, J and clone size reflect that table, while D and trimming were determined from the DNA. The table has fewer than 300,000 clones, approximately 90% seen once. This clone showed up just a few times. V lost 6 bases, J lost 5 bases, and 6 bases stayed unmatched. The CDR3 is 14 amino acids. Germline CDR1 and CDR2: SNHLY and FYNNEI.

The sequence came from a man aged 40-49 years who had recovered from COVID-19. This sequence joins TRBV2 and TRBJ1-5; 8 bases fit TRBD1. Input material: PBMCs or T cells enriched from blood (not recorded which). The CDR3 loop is CASSQDRGYQPQHF. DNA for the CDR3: TGTGCCAGCAGCCAAGACAGGGGATATCAGCCCCAGCATTTT.